These T cell receptor beta chains were read from a single sample in a study of shared clonotypes between healthy human individuals. Profiling relied on immunoSEQ multiplex PCR, and the TCRdb table lists in-frame clones only, not all of them. The sample records 2 million to 3 million clones, 80% to 95% being singletons. Sequenced sample: naive CD4+ T cells from PBMCs. These receptors came from a man aged 18 to 29 in good health. Some clones in this sample may be carry-over from other donors' samples. Each CDR3 is given with its conserved first and last residue. The order of the fields is J gene, clone size, D gene, V gene, CDR3 DNA, CDR3 protein. A D gene is named only where the DNA matches it firmly. Clone size is given for some rows only: seen once, a few or many times, or a class if the clone is expanded.

TRBJ2-7	.	.	TRBV15	TGTGCCACCAGCAGAGCGGTCCGGAACGAGCAGTACTTC	CATSRAVRNEQYF
TRBJ1-3	once	.	TRBV18	TGTGCCAGCTCACCACCGTCCGGCTCTGGAAACACCATATATTTT	CASSPPSGSGNTIYF
TRBJ2-3	.	.	TRBV5-1	TGCGCCAGCAGCTCCCTGAACACAGATACGCAGTATTTT	CASSSLNTDTQYF
TRBJ2-3	.	TRBD2	TRBV6-6	TGTGCCAGCAGTCCACTAGCGGGAGATCAGTATTTT	CASSPLAGDQYF
TRBJ2-2	.	.	TRBV27	TGTGCCAGCAGCTCCGGAGGGGCCGGCAACACCGGGGAGCTGTTTTTT	CASSSGGAGNTGELFF
TRBJ1-5	.	.	TRBV28	TGTGCCAGCATTTCTCCGGGGCATGCCTATAGCAATCAGCCCCAGCATTTT	CASISPGHAYSNQPQHF
TRBJ2-3	.	TRBD2	TRBV4-2	TGTGCCAGCGGGTCCCTCGGACTAGCGGAAGGCACAGATACGCAGTATTTT	CASGSLGLAEGTDTQYF
TRBJ2-3	.	TRBD2	TRBV27	TGTGCCAGCAGACTAGCGGGAGAGGATACGCAGTATTTT	CASRLAGEDTQYF
TRBJ2-7	.	.	TRBV18	TGTGCCAGCTCACGACCCGGGACGGCGAACTCCTACGAGCAGTACTTC	CASSRPGTANSYEQYF
TRBJ2-3	.	.	TRBV4-3	TGCGCCAGCAGCTATCGGCCGGGCGGGGAGGCCTTAGATACGCAGTATTTT	CASSYRPGGEALDTQYF
TRBJ2-7	.	.	TRBV7-9	TGTGCCAGCAGCCCAACTAATGGAGGGCCGTATCCGTACTTC	CASSPTNGGPYPYF
TRBJ2-3	.	.	TRBV28	TGTGCCAGCAGTTTAGAGTCGGCAGGATTCTCGTATTTT	CASSLESAGFSYF